This entry concerns a single T cell receptor (beta chain). Its antigen has not been determined. No per-base quality is available; no much larger clone lies one base away. The record originates from a study of cytomegalovirus exposure and HLA in healthy donors (TCRdb year 2017). Looking at the study overall: An earlier analysis of under 600 of the donors reported 250 to 350 Gb of sequence data and roughly 110 million unique TCR beta sequences from approximately 180 million T cells. The study was designed to test whether signatures of past pathogen exposure could be identified by cataloging public T cell receptors. All discovery cohort repertoires had been generated using a single sequencing platform. Roughly 300 gigabases of sequencing data and 70 million to 100 million unique TCR sequences made up an early release that covered around 640 HLA-typed donors. To decide whether each TCR beta V gene segment behaved as functional or pseudogenic, an earlier analysis of over 500 of the donors relied on high-throughput TCR beta sequencing. The genetic ancestry cluster associated with self-reported Caucasian donors included 70% to 85% of the 398 genotyped donors. Across 300 to 400 genotyped donors of the cohort, an average of roughly 250,000 unique TCR beta nucleotide sequences per donor were sequenced, and roughly 20% of those sequences were non-productive. The study combined high-throughput TCR immunosequencing, statistical association of individual TCRs with disease status, and machine learning to predict cytomegalovirus infection status. Rather than drawing on any new phenotypic data, the later analysis identified candidate immune exposures from TCR beta sequences and the way those sequences occurred across donors. A later genetic analysis used genome-wide SNP genotypes for about three fifths of the roughly 700 donors, treating that subset as a discovery cohort. Using immunosequencing, the study profiled T cell repertoires from fewer than 850 subjects and related those repertoires to cytomegalovirus serostatus. Along with the roughly 700-subject first cohort, a separate validation cohort of over a hundred different subjects was used. A later analysis re-analyzed previously published TCR beta repertoires from roughly 600 donors and added high-resolution HLA genotyping to study TCR occurrence patterns. The number of typed donors differed by locus: about 629-630 for A, B, C, DRB1 and DQB1; 522 for DQA1; roughly 600 for DPA1; and about 450 for DPB1. Both class I and class II loci were covered by HLA typing, at four-digit resolution. A handful of DR-DQ haplotypes were handled as single units for association and clustering because linkage in the cohort was strong. Donor age, sex, ethnicity and CMV serostatus were compiled together with the repertoire data. Overall study results and their limits: It was suggested by the authors that the approach could potentially be generalized to other disease states and immunological phenotypes. A later analysis found that most CMV-associated TCR beta chains appeared HLA-restricted, with HLA associations seemingly driven largely by CMV exposure. For the cohort, immune exposure information was limited to CMV serostatus. In an earlier analysis of about 540 of the donors, most TCR beta V segments were observed in productive rearrangements about 87% or about 30% of the time, broadly matching IMGT annotations. Presence/absence analyses assumed roughly uniform sequencing depth across donors, an assumption that may not hold. The sequencing pipeline was judged likely to have produced a cluster of highly shared sequence variants as a technical artifact. An association between a missense DCLRE1C variant and V-gene and J-gene trimming of TCR beta chains was found in a later genetic analysis and replicated in an independent cohort. The classifier was reported to diagnose cytomegalovirus status with high specificity and sensitivity in both the original and validation cohorts. When HLA alleles, especially DR and DQ, strongly co-occurred, TCR associations were difficult to assign to individual alleles. Because counts were too low, fewer than 20 rarely observed V segments, including chromosome 9 orphons, were excluded from the earlier analysis of about 500 of the donors. Some IMGT-functional V segments, including TRBV6-2 and TRBV6-3, could not be distinguished by the 87-base-pair reads and were therefore excluded. A total of about 180 TCR beta chains were listed by the study as associated with cytomegalovirus. Correlated functional status among segregating V segments might reflect linkage disequilibrium, but an unknown experimental factor could not be ruled out. A further reported finding was that TCR beta sequences accurately predicted the HLA-A and HLA-B alleles for most subjects in the first cohort. Because HLA typing was unavailable for some donors at each locus, only the typed subset was used in association tests. According to a later genetic analysis, donors in an Asian-associated ancestry cluster had fewer N-insertions in productive TCRs than the roughly 700-donor mean. In vitro tests confirmed that a few of the cytomegalovirus-associated TCR beta chains recognize cytomegalovirus antigens. The cohort was sequenced for TCR beta chains only, and without alpha or paired-chain data the features that could be detected were limited. In a later analysis, several top co-occurrence clusters were reported to appear linked to parvovirus B19, influenza, CMV and Epstein-Barr virus. In a later analysis, 15,000 to 20,000 TCR beta sequences were associated with specific HLA alleles at a false discovery rate of 0.05. Compared with equally common non-associated chains, HLA-associated TCR beta chains in a later analysis were more clonally expanded and had lower generation probabilities. Across donors, most TCR sequences were observed very rarely, whereas some public TCRs were present in many individuals. A later analysis found that TCR association rates varied across HLA loci, with DRB1 alleles showing the most associated TCRs and HLA-C alleles the fewest.

Cut back by 3 bases and 4 bases, the V and J ends lie 12 bases apart. The CDR3 holds 14 amino acids from the cysteine to the phenylalanine. Only the CDR3 region is kept as DNA, spanning 42 bases read in frame from base 1. According to the germline V gene, CDR1 reads MNHNS and CDR2 reads SASEGT. The method was the immunoSEQ multiplex PCR assay. The multiplex PCR relied on a mix of 60 forward primers for TCR Vbeta segments and 13 reverse primers for TCR Jbeta segments. The CDR3 region of rearranged TCR beta genes was amplified from genomic DNA with a multiplex PCR assay. The Illumina HiSeq System was used to sequence the amplified TCR beta libraries as 87-base-pair reads. Processing in the source paper ran as follows. In a later analysis, approximately 74 million unique TCR beta chains were counted across the roughly 670 repertoires, and roughly 11 million of these chains were shared by at least two donors. To remove PCR and sequencing errors, raw reads were error-corrected and collapsed into unique sequences using a nearest-neighbor algorithm that merged closely related sequences. To assign V, D and J gene segments, CDR3 sequences were aligned to IMGT reference sequences. For a sequence to be retained, a match of at least six nucleotides was required to both a V gene segment and a J gene segment. A rearrangement counted as productive if the CDR3 had no stop codons and remained in frame with V and J, and every other rearrangement counted as non-productive. CDR3 was defined by IMGT convention, running from the second conserved V-encoded cysteine to the conserved J-encoded phenylalanine. Sequences without an unambiguous match to a single V gene segment were excluded from the earlier analysis of approximately 560 of the donors. In an earlier analysis of approximately 590 of the donors, a V segment was called functional when productive rearrangements were above 56.7%, and segregating when the standard deviation between donors exceeded 5%. A statistical classification framework was built for diagnosing cytomegalovirus status from the catalog of TCR beta chain sequences. In a later analysis, V and J genes were assigned by comparing TCR nucleotide sequences against IMGT/GENE-DB human TR gene sequences. The TCRdist pipeline was used in a later analysis to assign CDR3 sequences and most-parsimonious VDJ recombination scenarios. A later analysis defined each TCR beta chain by its CDR3 amino acid sequence plus V-gene family, and excluded reads lacking a unique V-gene family. As a way to deal with suspected cross-contamination and a sequencing artifact, a later analysis dropped hundreds of nucleotide sequences that were highly shared and had low generation probability. For each public chain, a later analysis derived a clonal expansion index from normalized ranks of inferred template counts within each repertoire. In a later analysis, generation probabilities were computed with a VDJ recombination model fitted to out-of-frame rearrangements, and the resulting probabilities were checked against IGoR. Hypergeometric tests were used in a later analysis to score TCR-TCR, TCR-HLA and TCR-CMV co-occurrence, with a repertoire-size bias correction applied to the TCR pairs. A later analysis estimated false discovery rates by permuting HLA or CMV assignments 20 times. In a later analysis, co-occurring TCRs were grouped with DBSCAN, and TCRdist sequence similarity was added when clustering was performed within HLA-allele-positive subsets. Co-occurrence clustering excluded repertoires with fewer than 30,000 or more than 120,000 public chains, plus five with anomalous nucleotide sharing. Not all clones reach the TCRdb copy of this immuneACCESS table, which keeps in-frame sequences only. Checked studies attribute under half of the gap to unresolved V genes and leave the rest unexplained. V, J and clone size are those of that table, while D and trimming were read from the DNA. Within this sample are about 100,000 clones, with approximately 79% of them counted one time only. Around 20% of the sample goes to the ten largest clones.

The cohort comprised approximately 700 healthy bone marrow donors. Cohort members were all nominally healthy when sampled, although unrecorded immune exposures were likely present. The donor tested CMV seropositive and was one of the 289 seropositive cohort members. Every donor gave a peripheral blood sample, and the peripheral blood mononuclear cells from that sample were used for TCR beta sequencing. The Qiagen DNeasy Blood Extraction Kit was used to extract genomic DNA from the blood cell samples. The sequence links TRBV6-1 to TRBJ1-1; the D gene assignment is ambiguous. What was sequenced was PBMCs. The TCR was taken from a woman in her sixties or seventies in good health and CMV-seropositive. The CDR3 loop reads CASSDPWLGTEAFF. The sequence in DNA is TGTGCCAGCAGTGACCCCTGGCTAGGCACTGAAGCTTTCTTT.